This T cell receptor (beta chain) originates from a study of blood T cell repertoires in COVID-19 (dated by TCRdb to 2018 to 2020). Regarding the study in general: Collaborator samples came from the United States, Italy and Spain and covered acute and convalescent phases of COVID-19. The sample metadata nearly always contained a de-identified subject ID, COVID-19 status, age in years and sex. The material from the prospective study consisted of cDNA or gDNA derived from T cells, B-cell-depleted T cells, or PBMCs. Where HLA class I and class II types were available, the types were taken from metadata supplied by the sample provider, not from assay-based typing. The repertoires were made available in a free public database intended to serve as a resource for research on the immune response to SARS-CoV-2. Samples came from the ongoing ImmuneRACE study (first 160 participants) plus 1,254 subjects from 6 global collaborators. Deeply sampled blood TCRbeta repertoires from subjects exposed to, actively infected with, or recovered from COVID-19 were included in the dataset. Summary of the overall study and its limitations: Clinical and demographic metadata were provided uncurated, with the amount varying by source and participant.

Each collaborating institution followed its own protocols to collect whole blood in K2EDTA tubes. For TCRbeta analysis, collaborators shipped samples in one of three forms: frozen whole blood, isolated PBMCs, or DNA extracted from either of those sample types. To note about this clone: What this receptor recognizes is not known. No per-base quality is available; no much larger clone lies one base away.

TCRbeta CDR3 regions were amplified from genomic DNA by means of the immunoSEQ Assay, a bias-controlled multiplex PCR. The source study handled its data this way. The number of nucleated cells in each sample was estimated by amplification of reference gene primers within the assay. Sequence reads were collapsed and filtered to measure the absolute abundance of every unique TCRbeta CDR3 rearrangement. For each sample, productive Simpson clonality was calculated as the square root of Simpson's diversity index across productive rearrangements. TCRdb carries this immuneACCESS record with in-frame sequences only. Its versions omit some clonotypes, under half of them owing to an unresolved V gene in the studies checked, with the rest unexplained. The DNA was the basis for D and trimming; V, J and clone size are from that table. This sample gives 80,000 to 130,000 clones in total; 88% of them show up just once. Around 6.9% of the sample comes from the top ten.

Material: peripheral blood. The source of this sequence is a woman in her sixties or seventies with acute or convalescent COVID-19.

The CDR3 here reads CASSDPGQGSIGEQFF. The nucleotide sequence reads TGTGCCAGCTCAGACCCTGGACAGGGCAGCATTGGTGAGCAGTTCTTC. The chain employs TRBV18 and TRBJ2-1, with 8 bases matching TRBD1. The germline V gene provides CDR1 KGHSH and CDR2 LQKENI. Unmatched junction bases come to 15, with V trimmed by 5 bases and J by 9 bases. Taken from cysteine to phenylalanine, the CDR3 has 16 residues. Only the CDR3 part of the read is kept: 48 bases, read in frame from the first base.